This TCR beta chain was documented in a study of human T cells and chemical hapten exposure. In this sample, this clonotype turned up many times. This sample's time point: healthy volunteer bleed at 6 weeks. The authors extracted total RNA from unfractionated whole blood. TCRdb reprocessed the RACE reads via MiXCR and lists one record per CDR3 protein. The repertoire has under 50,000 distinct CDR3 sequences, around 4% of them found once; the top ten carry 5.6%. CDR3 length: 17 amino acids. From germline, CDR1 is KGHSH and CDR2 LQKENI. V shed 2 bases, J shed 6 bases, and the junction held 6 bases outside the gene matches.

The sequence was obtained from a human donor in good health. Some clones in this sample may be carry-over from other donors' samples. The chain joins TRBV18 to TRBJ2-1; 14 positions agree with TRBD2. The source material was whole blood. Here the CDR3 DNA reads TGTGCCAGCTCACCAAGACTAGCGGGAGGGCCCGGCAATGAGCAGTTCTTC. It is translated as CASSPRLAGGPGNEQFF.